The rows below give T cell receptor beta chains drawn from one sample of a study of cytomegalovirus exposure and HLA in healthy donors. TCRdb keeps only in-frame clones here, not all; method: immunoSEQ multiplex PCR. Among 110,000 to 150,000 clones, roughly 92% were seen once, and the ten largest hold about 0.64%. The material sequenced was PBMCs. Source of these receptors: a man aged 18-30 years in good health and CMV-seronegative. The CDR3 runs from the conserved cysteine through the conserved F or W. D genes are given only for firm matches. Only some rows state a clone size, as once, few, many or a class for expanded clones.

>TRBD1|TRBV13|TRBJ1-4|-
CASSIRQGAGEKLFF
TGTGCCAGCAGCATCAGACAGGGGGCTGGTGAAAAACTGTTTTTT
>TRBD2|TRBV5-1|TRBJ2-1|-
CASSLQAGYSYNEQFF
TGCGCCAGCAGCCTACAAGCGGGGTACTCTTACAATGAGCAGTTCTTC
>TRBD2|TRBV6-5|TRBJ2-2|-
CASSYAGGAGTGELFF
TGTGCCAGCAGTTATGCGGGGGGCGCCGGCACCGGGGAGCTGTTTTTT
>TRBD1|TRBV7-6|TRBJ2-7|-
CASSPGQGDPLRGQYF
TGTGCCAGCAGCCCGGGACAGGGAGACCCCCTGCGAGGGCAGTACTTC
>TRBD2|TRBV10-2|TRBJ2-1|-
CASSDLTSGTYNEQFF
TGCGCCAGCAGTGATTTGACTAGCGGGACCTACAATGAGCAGTTCTTC
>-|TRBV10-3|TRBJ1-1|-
CAIRAGTEAFF
TGTGCCATCAGAGCCGGGACTGAAGCTTTCTTT
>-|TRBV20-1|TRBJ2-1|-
CSALFPYEQFF
TGCAGTGCTTTGTTCCCCTATGAGCAGTTCTTC
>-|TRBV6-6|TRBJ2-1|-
CASSAEAPRFKDEQFF
TGTGCCAGCAGTGCGGAGGCCCCCCGATTCAAGGATGAGCAGTTCTTC
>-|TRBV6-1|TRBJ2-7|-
CASSDMGGEQYF
TGTGCCAGCAGTGATATGGGGGGCGAGCAGTACTTC
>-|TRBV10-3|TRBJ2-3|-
CAIRDLQGRDTQYF
TGTGCCATCAGAGACTTACAGGGAAGAGATACGCAGTATTTT
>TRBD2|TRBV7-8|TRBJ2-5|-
CASSLDRGVGQETQYF
TGTGCCAGCAGCTTAGATCGGGGGGTAGGTCAAGAGACCCAGTACTTC
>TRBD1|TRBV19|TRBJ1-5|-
CASSAAGTDNQPQHF
TGTGCCAGTAGTGCGGCCGGGACAGACAATCAGCCCCAGCATTTT
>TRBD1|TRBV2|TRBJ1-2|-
CASSPDRTYGYTF
TGTGCCAGCAGTCCGGACAGGACCTATGGCTACACCTTC
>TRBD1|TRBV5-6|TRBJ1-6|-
CASSSSGTGRSPLHF
TGTGCCAGCAGCTCCTCCGGGACAGGGAGGTCACCCCTCCACTTT
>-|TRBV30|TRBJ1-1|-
CAWSRGTNTEAFF
TGTGCCTGGAGCAGAGGAACGAACACTGAAGCTTTCTTT
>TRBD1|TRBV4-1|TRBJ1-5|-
CASSQRTGSGQPQHF
TGCGCCAGCAGCCAGCGGACAGGGAGTGGCCAGCCCCAGCATTTT
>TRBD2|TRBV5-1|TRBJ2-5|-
CASSRTSGSQETQYF
TGCGCCAGCAGCCGGACTAGCGGGAGCCAAGAGACCCAGTACTTC
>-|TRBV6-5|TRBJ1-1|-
CASSYFRHQNTEAFF
TGTGCCAGCAGTTACTTTCGACACCAGAACACTGAAGCTTTCTTT
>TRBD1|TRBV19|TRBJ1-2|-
CASSIDRTGRFGDYGYTF
TGTGCCAGTAGTATAGATAGGACAGGGAGGTTTGGGGACTATGGCTACACCTTC
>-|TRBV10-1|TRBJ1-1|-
CASSESGSTEAFF
TGCGCCAGCAGTGAGTCAGGGAGCACTGAAGCTTTCTTT
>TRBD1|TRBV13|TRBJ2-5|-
CASSPSTGYLGTQYF
TGTGCCAGCAGCCCCTCGACAGGGTACCTCGGGACCCAGTACTTC
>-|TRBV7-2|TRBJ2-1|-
CASSVTAGNEQFF
TGTGCCAGCAGCGTAACCGCGGGAAATGAGCAGTTCTTC
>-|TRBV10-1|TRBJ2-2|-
CASSESLGNTGELFF
TGCGCCAGCAGTGAGTCCCTAGGGAACACCGGGGAGCTGTTTTTT
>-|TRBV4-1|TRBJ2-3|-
CASSQGRTQYF
TGCGCCAGCAGCCAGGGGAGAACGCAGTATTTT
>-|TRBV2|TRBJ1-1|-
CASSEDLNTEAFF
TGTGCCAGCAGTGAGGACTTGAACACTGAAGCTTTCTTT
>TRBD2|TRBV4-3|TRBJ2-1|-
CASSPSQGGLAGAHNEQFF
TGCGCCAGCAGCCCGTCCCAGGGGGGGCTAGCGGGAGCCCACAATGAGCAGTTCTTC
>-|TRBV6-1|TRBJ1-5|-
CASRDSGVRQPQHF
TGTGCCAGCAGGGACAGTGGGGTTCGTCAGCCCCAGCATTTT
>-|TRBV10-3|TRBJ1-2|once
CAISESGGYTF
TGTGCCATCAGTGAGTCGGGCGGCTACACCTTC
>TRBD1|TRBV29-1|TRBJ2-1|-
CSVVPGQGVGDNEQFF
TGCAGCGTAGTCCCGGGACAGGGGGTGGGCGACAATGAGCAGTTCTTC